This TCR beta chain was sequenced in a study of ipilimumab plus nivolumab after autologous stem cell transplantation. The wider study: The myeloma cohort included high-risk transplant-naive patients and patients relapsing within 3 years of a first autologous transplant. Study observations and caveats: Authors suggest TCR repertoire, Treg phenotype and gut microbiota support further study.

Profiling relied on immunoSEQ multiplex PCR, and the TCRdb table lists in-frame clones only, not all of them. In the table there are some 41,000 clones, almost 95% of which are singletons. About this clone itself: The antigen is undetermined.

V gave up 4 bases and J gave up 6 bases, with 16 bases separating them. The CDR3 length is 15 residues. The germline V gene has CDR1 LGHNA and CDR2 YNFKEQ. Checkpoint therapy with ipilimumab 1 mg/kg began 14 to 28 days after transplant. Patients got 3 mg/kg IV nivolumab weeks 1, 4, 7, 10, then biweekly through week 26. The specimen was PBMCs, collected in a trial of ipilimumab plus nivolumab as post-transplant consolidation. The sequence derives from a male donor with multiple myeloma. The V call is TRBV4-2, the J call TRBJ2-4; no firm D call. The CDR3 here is CASSPTVNFLNIQYF. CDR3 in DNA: TGTGCCAGCAGCCCTACGGTAAACTTCTTAAACATTCAGTACTTC.